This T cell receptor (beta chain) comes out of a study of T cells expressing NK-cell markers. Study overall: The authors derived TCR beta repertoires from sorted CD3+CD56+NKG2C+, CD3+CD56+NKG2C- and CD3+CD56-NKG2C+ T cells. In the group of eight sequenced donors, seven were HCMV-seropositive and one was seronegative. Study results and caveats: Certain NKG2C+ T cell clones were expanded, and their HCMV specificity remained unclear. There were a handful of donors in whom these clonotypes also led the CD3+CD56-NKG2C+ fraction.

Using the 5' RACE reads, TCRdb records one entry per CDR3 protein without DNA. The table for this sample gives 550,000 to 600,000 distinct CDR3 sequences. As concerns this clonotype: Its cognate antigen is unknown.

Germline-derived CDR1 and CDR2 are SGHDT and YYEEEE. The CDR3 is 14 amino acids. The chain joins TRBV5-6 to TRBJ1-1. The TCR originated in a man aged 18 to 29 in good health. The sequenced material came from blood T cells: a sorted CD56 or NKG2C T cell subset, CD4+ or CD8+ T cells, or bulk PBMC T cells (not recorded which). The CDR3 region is CASSSWGKNTEAFF.